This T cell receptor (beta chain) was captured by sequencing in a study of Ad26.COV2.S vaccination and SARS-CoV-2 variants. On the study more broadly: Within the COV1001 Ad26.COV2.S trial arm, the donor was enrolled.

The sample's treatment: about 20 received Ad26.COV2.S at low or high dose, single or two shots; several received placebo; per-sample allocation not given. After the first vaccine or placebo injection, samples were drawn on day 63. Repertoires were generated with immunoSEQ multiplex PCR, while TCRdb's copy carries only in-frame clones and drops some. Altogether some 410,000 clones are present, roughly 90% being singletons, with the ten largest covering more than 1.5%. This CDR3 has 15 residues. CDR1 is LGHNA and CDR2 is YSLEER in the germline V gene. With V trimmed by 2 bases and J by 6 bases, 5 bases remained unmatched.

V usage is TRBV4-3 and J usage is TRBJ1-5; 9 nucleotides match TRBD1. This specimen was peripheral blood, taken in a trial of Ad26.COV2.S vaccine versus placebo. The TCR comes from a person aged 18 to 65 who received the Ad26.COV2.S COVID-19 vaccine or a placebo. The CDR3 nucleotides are TGCGCCAGCAGCCAAACCGCGACAGGGGGTCAGCCCCAGCATTTT. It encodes CASSQTATGGQPQHF.